These T cell receptor beta chains were read from a single sample in a study of identifying expanded T cells in peripheral blood. Sequenced by immunoSEQ multiplex PCR; TCRdb stores in-frame clones only, minus some. This sample carries tens of thousands of clones, 65% to 85% of them seen once, and the ten largest clones take around a fifth. Sequencing was carried out using blood. The receptor source for this set is a person aged 18 to 70 in good health. The CDR3 runs from the conserved cysteine through the conserved F or W. D genes are given only for firm matches. Not every row has a clone size; where given, it reads once, few, many or a size class.

TRBV28,TRBJ1-2,.,.,CASSPGGEYGYTF,TGTGCCAGCAGTCCGGGCGGGGAATATGGCTACACCTTC
TRBV18,TRBJ2-3,.,.,CASSTQGGNTDTQYF,TGTGCCAGCTCAACACAGGGTGGTAACACAGATACGCAGTATTTT
TRBV5-1,TRBJ1-1,.,once,CASSSGVLNTEAFF,TGCGCCAGCAGTTCAGGGGTTCTAAACACTGAAGCTTTCTTT
TRBV28,TRBJ1-4,.,.,CASSLIGGRDNEKLFF,TGTGCCAGCAGTTTAATTGGGGGCAGGGATAATGAAAAACTGTTTTTT
TRBV27,TRBJ2-6,.,.,CASSAYSGANVLTF,TGTGCCAGCAGTGCATACTCTGGGGCCAACGTCCTGACTTTC
TRBV29-1,TRBJ2-3,.,.,CSVAGLVTDTQYF,TGCAGCGTTGCTGGGCTAGTCACAGATACGCAGTATTTT
TRBV7-3,TRBJ1-1,.,.,CASSAGAGASEAFF,TGTGCCAGCAGCGCGGGGGCAGGGGCGTCTGAAGCTTTCTTT
TRBV10-3,TRBJ2-5,TRBD2,.,CAIRNSGRDQETQYF,TGTGCCATCAGGAATAGCGGGAGGGACCAAGAGACCCAGTACTTC
TRBV5-1,TRBJ2-7,TRBD2,.,CASRLAGDEQYF,TGCGCCAGCCGACTAGCGGGAGACGAGCAGTACTTC
TRBV6-5,TRBJ2-3,TRBD2,.,CASSYGTSGRGDTQYF,TGTGCCAGCAGTTACGGGACTAGCGGGAGGGGAGATACGCAGTATTTT
TRBV5-1,TRBJ2-3,.,.,CASSLVYGGRTDTQYF,TGCGCCAGCAGCTTGGTGTATGGGGGGCGGACAGATACGCAGTATTTT
TRBV4-3,TRBJ1-4,TRBD1,.,CASSQGDSGNEKLFF,TGCGCCAGCAGCCAAGGGGACAGTGGAAATGAAAAACTGTTTTTT
TRBV6-5,TRBJ2-1,.,.,CASSQSINEQFF,TGTGCCAGCAGCCAATCAATCAATGAGCAGTTCTTC
TRBV4-1,TRBJ1-3,.,.,CASSQMGVAGNTIYF,TGCGCCAGCAGCCAAATGGGGGTTGCTGGAAACACCATATATTTT
TRBV7-2,TRBJ1-1,TRBD1,.,CASSSQGANTEAFF,TGTGCCAGCAGCTCTCAGGGGGCAAACACTGAAGCTTTCTTT
TRBV18,TRBJ1-2,TRBD1,.,CASSPLGQDAYGYTF,TGTGCCAGCTCACCACTCGGACAGGATGCCTATGGCTACACCTTC
TRBV9,TRBJ2-6,.,.,CASSVVSGANVLTF,TGTGCCAGCAGCGTAGTTTCTGGGGCCAACGTCCTGACTTTC
TRBV7-9,TRBJ2-7,TRBD1,.,CASSANRGDEQYF,TGTGCCAGCAGCGCTAACAGGGGCGACGAGCAGTACTTC
TRBV28,TRBJ1-2,TRBD1,.,CASTQDDRVGGYTF,TGTGCCAGCACCCAGGATGACAGGGTTGGTGGCTACACCTTC
TRBV7-9,TRBJ2-7,TRBD1,.,CASSLAPGQRDEQYF,TGTGCCAGCAGCTTAGCCCCGGGACAGAGAGACGAGCAGTACTTC